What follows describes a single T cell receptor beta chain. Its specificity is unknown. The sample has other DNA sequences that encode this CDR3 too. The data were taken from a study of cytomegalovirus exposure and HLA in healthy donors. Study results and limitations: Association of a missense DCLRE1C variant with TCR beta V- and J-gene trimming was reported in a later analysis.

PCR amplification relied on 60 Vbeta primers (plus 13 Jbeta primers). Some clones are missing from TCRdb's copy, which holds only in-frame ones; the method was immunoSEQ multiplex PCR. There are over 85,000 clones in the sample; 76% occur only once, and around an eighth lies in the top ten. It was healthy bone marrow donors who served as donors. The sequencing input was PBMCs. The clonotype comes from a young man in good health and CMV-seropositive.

The CDR3 loop reads CASSPGQGNGYTF. The CDR3 DNA reads as TGTGCCAGCAGCCCGGGACAGGGGAACGGCTACACCTTC. The J gene is TRBJ1-2, the V gene TRBV28, with 10 bases matching TRBD1. The V gene end was trimmed by 6 bases and the J gene end by 8 bases; junction bases not matched to a gene: 6. Germline V lookup: CDR1 MDHEN, CDR2 SYDVKM. The CDR3 consists of 13 residues.